The 32 T cell receptor beta chains below all came from one sample that was sequenced in a study of naive and memory T cell subsets. The beta constant-region primer was an equimolar mix of two oligonucleotides covering TRBC1 and TRBC2. Four rounds of PCR amplified the ligated cDNA using nested alpha and beta constant-region primers plus SP2. One entry per CDR3 protein, called by TCRdb with MiXCR from the UMI-ligation and nested PCR reads. The table shows 2,600 or so distinct CDR3 sequences, with about 5% occurring only once. Sequenced material: CD4+ TEMRA cells from blood. Indicated subset: effector memory re-expressing CD45RA, CD45RA+ CD27-. Receptors originate from a human donor in good health.

This clonotype qualifies as medium-sized. V gene TRBV6-1 combines with J gene TRBJ2-5; TRBD1 or TRBD2 may be the D gene (5 bases each). V lost 4 bases, J lost 2 bases, and 11 bases lay in between. This CDR3 has 14 amino acids. The germline CDR1 and CDR2 sequences are MNHNS and SASEGT. This CDR3 reads CASSVGDPQETQYF. CDR3 DNA: TGTGCCAGCAGTGTAGGGGACCCTCAAGAGACCCAGTACTTC.

At least ten counts were recorded for this clonotype. This sequence joins TRBV20-1 and TRBJ2-1; a possible D gene is TRBD2 (6 bases). The V end lost 0 bases, the J end lost 6 bases, and 21 bases lay between the germline ends. Germline lookup yields CDR1 DFQATT and CDR2 SNEGSKA (reference sequence). This CDR3 is 17 amino acids long. DNA of the CDR3: TGCAGTGCTAGAGATCGTGCCCAAGCGGGTGGCCCCAATGAGCAGTTCTTC. Translating gives CSARDRAQAGGPNEQFF.

This clonotype was recorded many times. CDR3: CASSAGTSGNIQYF. For the CDR3, the DNA is TGTGCCAGCAGCGCTGGGACTAGCGGAAACATTCAGTACTTC. The chain recombines TRBV9 with TRBJ2-4; 11 bases align to TRBD2. The CDR3 runs to 14 residues. CDR1 is SGDLS and CDR2 is YYNGEE in the germline V gene. V shed 3 bases and J 6 bases; nucleotides not matched to a gene: 2.

By share, this clonotype ranks as large. This chain joins TRBV2 and TRBJ2-2; TRBD2 is a possible D gene (5 bases). The CDR3 consists of 14 residues. Between the trimmed V and J ends, which lost 8 bases and 2 bases, there was a span of 12 bases. CDR1 and CDR2 (germline): SNHLY, FYNNEI. The CDR3 bases are TGTGCCAGCCGAGAGGGTAGTAACACCGGGGAGCTGTTTTTT. It yields the protein CASREGSNTGELFF.

This clonotype has a count of ten or more. V usage is TRBV28 and J usage is TRBJ1-2, with 10 bases lining up with TRBD1. Germline V gene sequence: CDR1 MDHEN, CDR2 SYDVKM. Trimming removed 3 bases from V and 6 bases from J; junction bases left unmatched: 10. CDR3 size: 16 residues. The CDR3 spells CASSFPGQGSHHGYTF. The CDR3 DNA reads TGTGCCAGCAGTTTCCCGGGACAGGGGAGTCATCATGGCTACACCTTC.

This clonotype occurred many times. The J gene is TRBJ2-6, the V gene TRBV10-1; no reliable D call. This CDR3 contains 15 residues. Germline CDR1 WNHNN, CDR2 SYGVQD (reference sequence). V lost 4 bases, J lost 0 bases, and 7 bases lay in between. This chain's CDR3 is CASSGGPSGANVLTF. The CDR3 nucleotides read TGCGCCAGCAGTGGAGGACCCTCTGGGGCCAACGTCCTGACTTTC.

This clonotype turned up a few times. This sequence joins TRBV6-5 and TRBJ1-1, with unresolved D. The CDR3 is made up of 13 amino acids. CDR1 MNHEY and CDR2 SVGAGI come from the germline V gene. The DNA for the CDR3 is TGTGCGTCGACGGGGTATTTGGACACTGAAGCTTTCTTT. Protein: CASTGYLDTEAFF.

The chain combines TRBV5-4 with TRBJ1-1; no definite D call. CDR3 length: 14 residues. Trimming cost V 6 bases and J 1 base, with 13 bases left between them. Germline-derived CDR1 and CDR2 are SGHNT and YYREEE (reference sequence). CDR3 bases: TGTGCCAGCAACCCTGACGGGTGGAACACTGAAGCTTTCTTT. Residues: CASNPDGWNTEAFF.

In its sample, this clonotype ranks as medium-sized (0.01 to 0.1%). The rearrangement links TRBV2 to TRBJ2-6; no clear D gene. Trimming cost V 4 bases and J 2 bases, with 3 bases left between them. Germline CDR1 SNHLY, CDR2 FYNNEI. This CDR3 contains 13 residues. The CDR3 loop reads CASSVTGANVLTF. In nucleotides, the CDR3 is TGTGCCAGCAGTGTGACTGGGGCCAACGTCCTGACTTTC. Full variable domain (remainder filled in from reference TRBV2 and TRBJ2-6): EPEVTQTPSHQVTQMGQEVILRCVPISNHLYFYWYRQILGQKVEFLVSFYNNEISEKSEIFDDQFSVERPDGSNFTLKIRSTKLEDSAMYFCASSVTGANVLTFGAGSRLTVL.

This clonotype was seen at least ten times. This chain connects TRBV5-1 to TRBJ2-5; D unclear. Between the trimmed V and J ends, which lost 0 bases and 5 bases, there was a span of 8 bases. The CDR3 is 13 residues long. Germline V gene data show CDR1 as SGHRS and CDR2 as YFSETQ. CDR3 sequence: CASSLVGKETQYF. The CDR3 DNA sequence: TGCGCCAGCAGCTTGGTCGGCAAGGAGACCCAGTACTTC. Drawing the rest from reference TRBV5-1 and TRBJ2-5, the complete variable domain is KAGVTQTPRYLIKTRGQQVTLSCSPISGHRSVSWYQQTPGQGLQFLFEYFSETQRNKGNFPGRFSGRQFSNSRSEMNVSTLELGDSALYLCASSLVGKETQYFGPGTRLLVL.

The chain carries TRBV18 and TRBJ1-1; the match to TRBD1 covers 7 bases. This CDR3 spans 16 amino acids. Germline values: CDR1 KGHSH, CDR2 LQKENI. Trimming took 4 bases from V and 1 from J; bases not matched to a gene: 9. CDR3 nucleotides: TGTGCCAGCTCACAAACGCTGGGACAGCAGAACACTGAAGCTTTCTTT. Encoded protein: CASSQTLGQQNTEAFF.

This clonotype has a count of ten or more. The chain links TRBV6-5 to TRBJ2-1, with TRBD2 identical over 10 bases. CDR1 is MNHEY and CDR2 is SVGAGI in the germline V gene. Trimming at V came to 5 bases and at J to 6 bases, leaving 10 bases not matched to a gene. The CDR3 has 16 residues. The CDR3 DNA follows: TGTGCCAGCAGTATTACTAGCGGGATCCCCCTCAATGAGCAGTTCTTC. Residues: CASSITSGIPLNEQFF.

Within the sample, this clonotype is medium-sized (0.01 to 0.1%). The V call is TRBV10-3, the J call TRBJ2-7; 10 bases fit TRBD1. Trimming removed 5 bases from V and 2 bases from J; junction bases left unmatched: 15. The CDR3 length is 18 residues. CDR1 is ENHRY and CDR2 is SYGVKD in the germline V gene. The CDR3 region is CAISPGTGVLSSTYEQYF. In DNA, the CDR3 is TGTGCCATCAGTCCCGGGACAGGGGTTTTATCGTCTACCTACGAGCAGTACTTC.

This clonotype counts as medium-sized (0.01 to 0.1%). The chain's CDR3 is CASSLFRVGTGAYEQYF. CDR3 nucleotides: TGTGCCAGCAGCTTATTTAGGGTGGGGACAGGGGCCTACGAGCAGTACTTC. J is TRBJ2-7 and V is TRBV7-2, with TRBD1 matching 10 bases. The V gene's germline CDR1 is SGHTA and CDR2 FQGNSA. This CDR3 contains 17 residues. The V and J ends lost 2 bases and 2 bases, in that order; junction bases with no gene match: 9.

There are many counts of this clonotype. In DNA, the CDR3 is TGCAGTGCTAGAGACACAGGGGCTTATGGCTACACCTTC. Encoded protein: CSARDTGAYGYTF. V gene TRBV20-1 combines with J gene TRBJ1-2; TRBD1 matches at 7 bases. CDR1 and CDR2 (germline): DFQATT, SNEGSKA (reference sequence). The CDR3 runs 13 residues. J lost 5 bases, V lost 0 bases, and 3 bases had no gene match.

The rearrangement links TRBV9 to TRBJ2-3; D is unclear. This CDR3 is 14 amino acids long. V dropped 4 bases and J dropped 6 bases, with 15 bases sitting between them. CDR1 and CDR2 from the germline V gene are SGDLS and YYNGEE. DNA for the CDR3: TGTGCCAGCAGCACCCTACCGGGTCCCGATACGCAGTATTTT. Translating gives CASSTLPGPDTQYF.

This clonotype rates as medium-sized. This rearrangement joins TRBV7-6 to TRBJ2-7, with 8 bases identical to TRBD2. The J segment lost 0 bases and the V segment lost 2 bases, leaving 3 bases of the junction unmatched. CDR3 length: 15 amino acids. Germline CDR1 SGHVS, CDR2 FNYEAQ. CDR3 loop: CASSLRAGDSYEQYF. CDR3 sequence (DNA): TGTGCCAGCAGCTTAAGAGCGGGGGACTCCTACGAGCAGTACTTC.

This clonotype was counted many times. The V call is TRBV28, the J call TRBJ1-1, with D unresolved. Germline assignment: CDR1 MDHEN and CDR2 SYDVKM. V lost 3 bases, J lost 1 base, and 15 bases lay in between. The CDR3 loop spans 16 amino acids. Here the CDR3 DNA reads TGTGCCAGCAGTTTGTTCTTCGAGGCCCAGAACACTGAAGCTTTCTTT. Translating it yields CASSLFFEAQNTEAFF.

This clonotype was seen repeatedly, ten times or more. The genes are TRBV28 and TRBJ2-5; no definite D call. Trimming left V 7 bases short and J 7 bases short, with 16 bases between. The CDR3 runs to 13 residues. Germline CDR1 and CDR2: MDHEN and SYDVKM. The DNA of the CDR3 is TGTGCCAGCAACCCCCCGAGCCGCGGGACCCAGTACTTC. Translating gives CASNPPSRGTQYF.

This sequence joins TRBV3-1 and TRBJ1-1; D not resolved. Germline CDR1 is LGHDT and CDR2 is YNNKEL (reference sequence). The V end lost 0 bases, the J end lost 1 base, and 9 bases lay between the germline ends. The CDR3 has 15 amino acids. This CDR3 is CASSQESGSNTEAFF. The CDR3 region has the DNA TGTGCCAGCAGCCAAGAAAGTGGATCGAACACTGAAGCTTTCTTT.

This clonotype was seen a handful of times. The chain couples TRBV6-2 or TRBV6-3 to TRBJ1-1; 8 bases fit TRBD1. V gave up 6 bases and J gave up 4 bases; unmatched junction bases: 19. CDR1 is MNHEY, CDR2 SVGEGT, per germline. The CDR3 contains 18 residues. CDR3 in amino acids: CASRLPTGAYPRGTEAFF. The CDR3 DNA is TGTGCCAGCAGATTACCGACAGGGGCTTACCCGCGAGGCACTGAAGCTTTCTTT.

In this sample, this clonotype turned up many times. V usage is TRBV20-1 and J usage is TRBJ2-7; 8 nucleotides align to TRBD2. CDR3 size: 13 residues. V gave up 5 bases and J gave up 0 bases; unmatched junction bases: 3. The germline gives CDR1 DFQATT, CDR2 SNEGSKA (reference sequence). CDR3 amino acids: CSAYSGNSYEQYF. In DNA form, the CDR3 reads TGCAGTGCTTATAGCGGGAACTCCTACGAGCAGTACTTC.

In this sample, this clonotype turned up a few times. CDR3 DNA: TGTGCCAGCAGTATAGCGGGAGGTTTGAATACGCAGTATTTT. Encoded protein: CASSIAGGLNTQYF. The J gene is TRBJ2-3, the V gene TRBV6-1, with 10 bases aligning to TRBD2. The J segment lost 7 bases and the V segment lost 5 bases, leaving 6 bases of the junction unmatched. CDR1 and CDR2 (germline): MNHNS, SASEGT. The CDR3 covers 14 residues.

This clonotype was counted a few times. Here the CDR3 reads CAWSGPGTDQGSYNEQFF. As DNA, the CDR3 is TGTGCCTGGAGCGGTCCGGGGACGGACCAGGGCTCCTACAATGAGCAGTTCTTC. The V gene is TRBV30, the J gene TRBJ2-1; perhaps D is TRBD1 or TRBD2 (5 bases each). CDR3 length: 18 amino acids. The germline V gene encodes CDR1 GTSNPN and CDR2 SVGIG (reference sequence). With 3 bases removed from V and 0 bases from J, the gap between germline ends came to 21 bases.

By share, this clonotype counts as medium-sized. This chain links TRBV27 with TRBJ2-7, with 8 bases identical to TRBD1. The CDR3 loop spans 15 amino acids. Germline V gene lookup returns CDR1 MNHEY and CDR2 SMNVEV (reference sequence). The junction had 9 bases not matched to a gene; V was cut back by 5 bases and J by 3 bases. The CDR3 here is CASSPTGAKNYEQYF. The CDR3 region has the DNA TGTGCCAGCAGTCCGACAGGGGCGAAAAACTACGAGCAGTACTTC.

This clonotype was seen many times. The V call is TRBV5-1, the J call TRBJ2-2; D possibly corresponds to TRBD1 (5 bases). Germline values: CDR1 SGHRS, CDR2 YFSETQ. The CDR3 is 17 residues long. Trimming took off 4 bases at V and 0 bases at J, with 16 bases between the two ends. The CDR3 protein is CASSHIHRIPNTGELFF. DNA of the CDR3: TGCGCCAGCAGCCATATCCACAGGATTCCGAACACCGGGGAGCTGTTTTTT.

This clonotype is labeled medium-sized. The rearrangement joins TRBV20-1 to TRBJ2-1; 10 bases fit TRBD2. The V gene's germline CDR1 is DFQATT and CDR2 SNEGSKA (reference sequence). V was pared by 3 bases and J by 5 bases, with 7 bases of the junction left unmatched. The CDR3 extends over 15 amino acids. DNA of the CDR3: TGCAGTGCTAGTGCGGTTCTAGCGGGGGACAATGAGCAGTTCTTC. This gives the protein CSASAVLAGDNEQFF.

By frequency in the sample, this clonotype is medium-sized. The chain carries TRBV11-2 and TRBJ1-5; possibly TRBD1 for D (6 bases). The CDR3 is made up of 14 amino acids. Germline CDR1 is SGHAT and CDR2 is FQNNGV. With 5 bases removed from V and 3 bases from J, the gap between germline ends came to 11 bases. In DNA form, the CDR3 reads TGTGCCAGCAGCCTACAGGGAACCAATCAGCCCCAGCATTTT. Its translation: CASSLQGTNQPQHF.

This clonotype was observed at least ten times. The V call is TRBV6-4, the J call TRBJ2-6; 9 positions agree with TRBD2. Germline V lookup: CDR1 MRHNA, CDR2 SNTAGT. The V gene end was trimmed by 6 bases and the J gene end by 1 base; junction bases not matched to a gene: 16. The CDR3 contains 20 residues. CDR3 nucleotides: TGTGCCAGCAGACCCGGCCGAGGGGGGCTAGCGGGGTCTGGGGCCAACGTCCTGACTTTC. Encoded protein: CASRPGRGGLAGSGANVLTF.

This clonotype has just a few counts. The genes are TRBV5-6 and TRBJ2-5; D gene uncertain. CDR3 length: 13 amino acids. With 1 base removed from V and 2 bases from J, the gap between germline ends came to 6 bases. Germline V gene sequence: CDR1 SGHDT, CDR2 YYEEEE. For the CDR3, the DNA is TGTGCCAGCAGCTTGAAACGGCAAGAGACCCAGTACTTC. Protein product: CASSLKRQETQYF.

This clonotype was observed a few times. This chain joins TRBV5-5 and TRBJ1-5; 9 positions match TRBD1. V gave up 3 bases and J gave up 4 bases; unmatched junction bases: 8. Germline CDR1 SGHKS, CDR2 YYEKEE (reference sequence). The CDR3 has 16 residues. CDR3 DNA sequence: TGTGCCAGCAGCTCAGGGACAGGGAATATAAATCAGCCCCAGCATTTT. Protein: CASSSGTGNINQPQHF.

By share, this clonotype ranks as medium-sized (0.01 to 0.1%). The chain recombines TRBV14 with TRBJ1-2; 9 bases map to TRBD1. The CDR3 spans 13 residues. V lost 1 base and J lost 7; bases outside the gene matches: 1. Germline assignment: CDR1 SGHDN and CDR2 FVKESK. CDR3 loop: CASSQGQGVGYTF. The CDR3, as DNA: TGTGCCAGCAGCCAAGGACAGGGGGTTGGCTACACCTTC.